The 5 T cell receptor beta chains in this list originate from one sample, sequenced in a study of shared clonotypes between healthy human individuals. The data were produced by immunoSEQ multiplex PCR, yet TCRdb's version contains in-frame clones alone and is incomplete. The repertoire holds about 1 million clones, with about 70% as singletons. Sequenced material: memory CD4+ T cells sorted from blood. Subset here: CD45RA-negative fraction. The receptors shown here come from a man aged 18 to 29 in good health.

The V gene is TRBV30, the J gene TRBJ2-7, with a tentative D call TRBD1 (5 bases). Trimming stripped 2 bases from V and 2 bases from J, with 13 bases between. This CDR3 region has 14 residues. Germline values: CDR1 GTSNPN, CDR2 SVGIG (reference sequence). CDR3 loop: CAWSLDSGAYEQYF. Written as DNA, the CDR3 is TGTGCCTGGAGTCTCGACAGTGGGGCCTACGAGCAGTACTTC. Full variable domain (missing parts from reference TRBV30 and TRBJ2-7): SQTIHQWPATLVQPVGSPLSLECTVEGTSNPNLYWYRQAAGRGLQLLFYSVGIGQISSEVPQNLSASRPQDRQFILSSKKLLLSDSGFYLCAWSLDSGAYEQYFGPGTRLTVT.

This chain connects TRBV2 to TRBJ2-1; TRBD2 aligns across 12 bases. Germline lookup yields CDR1 SNHLY and CDR2 FYNNEI. This CDR3 has 17 residues. The V gene end was trimmed by 2 bases and the J gene end by 7 bases; junction bases not matched to a gene: 9. In DNA form, the CDR3 reads TGTGCCAGCAGTGAATTAGTGGACCTAGCGGGGGGGAATGAGCAGTTCTTC. This sequence encodes CASSELVDLAGGNEQFF.

This clone was detected a few times. The V gene is TRBV7-9, the J gene TRBJ2-1, with 13 bases that match TRBD2. This CDR3 is built from 18 residues. The ends lost 3 bases at V and 7 bases at J; junction bases unmatched: 12. Per the germline V gene, CDR1 is SEHNR and CDR2 is FQNEAQ (reference sequence). The DNA for the CDR3 is TGTGCCAGCAGCTTTTCAACTATACTAGCGGGAGGGTTAAATGAGCAGTTCTTC. It yields the protein CASSFSTILAGGLNEQFF.

This clone was picked up one time. V gene TRBV4-1 combines with J gene TRBJ2-1; TRBD2 matches 9 bases. The CDR3 has 15 residues. J lost 9 bases, V lost 4 bases, and 10 bases had no gene match. Germline values: CDR1 MGHRA, CDR2 YSYEKL. The DNA for the CDR3 is TGCGCCAGCAGCCGTTCTAGCGGGGCAGGGAGTGAGCAGTTCTTC. This sequence encodes CASSRSSGAGSEQFF.

The table lists this clone with a few counts. The chain recombines TRBV12-5 with TRBJ2-5, with 15 bases lining up with TRBD2. The CDR3 length is 16 residues. The junction had 6 bases not matched to a gene; V was cut back by 5 bases and J by 5 bases. From germline, CDR1 is LGHNT and CDR2 FRNRAP. The CDR3 DNA sequence: TGTGCTAGTGGTCCAGGACTAGCGGGAGGGCTGGAGACCCAGTACTTC. Protein: CASGPGLAGGLETQYF.